This T cell receptor beta chain was obtained from a study of blood T cell repertoires in COVID-19. Study-wide background: COVID-19 samples, acute and convalescent, were from the United States, Italy and Spain. From T cells, B-cell-depleted T cells, or PBMCs came the material, which was cDNA or gDNA.

V lost 4 bases and J 3 bases, leaving 13 bases between the germline ends. The CDR3 is 16 residues long. Germline V gene data show CDR1 as LNHDA and CDR2 as SQIVND (reference sequence). Measured with immunoSEQ multiplex PCR; TCRdb has only the in-frame clones, and not every one. This sample has approximately 170,000 clones, with approximately 95% found just once. Followed longitudinally, the Seattle patients had been enrolled during active infection. Material: peripheral blood. The receptor was derived from a woman aged 55-70 years with COVID-19, enrolled during active disease. The chain joins TRBV19 to TRBJ1-6; a possible D gene is TRBD1 (5 bases). CDR3 nucleotides: TGTGCCAGTAGTACCAGGGCGGGGGTCTATAATTCACCCCTCCACTTT. This sequence encodes CASSTRAGVYNSPLHF. Looking up the rest from reference TRBV19 and TRBJ1-6 gives the full variable domain: DGGITQSPKYLFRKEGQNVTLSCEQNLNHDAMYWYRQDPGQGLRLIYYSQIVNDFQKGDIAEGYSVSREKKESFPLTVTSAQKNPTAFYLCASSTRAGVYNSPLHFGNGTRLTVT.